Below, 9 T cell receptor beta chains from the same sample are listed, as sequenced in a study of OX40 agonist ivuxolimab in advanced cancers. This table comes from immunoSEQ multiplex PCR, and its TCRdb copy is limited to in-frame clones, with some not included. The sample has roughly 48,000 clones, roughly 79% seen once. The sequencing here drew on CD4+ or CD8+ T cells sorted from blood, taken in a trial of the OX40 agonist ivuxolimab. The receptors stem from an adult with an advanced solid tumor such as melanoma, head and neck, liver or kidney cancer.

A single count supports this clone. The V and J genes are TRBV5-4 and TRBJ1-2; D may be TRBD1 (6 bases). The CDR3 spans 15 residues. Germline values: CDR1 SGHNT, CDR2 YYREEE (reference sequence). V lost 3 bases to trimming and J lost 4 bases, with 16 bases between them. The CDR3, as DNA: TGTGCCAGCAGCTCCCTCGCCGGGGGCACCTATGGCTACACCTTC. Translating gives CASSSLAGGTYGYTF.

A word on this clone: Other DNA sequences of this sample code for an identical CDR3. The gene calls are TRBV6-6 and TRBJ2-2; D unresolved. Deletions cut 7 bases from V and 5 bases from J, with 11 bases between. This CDR3 has 13 amino acids. Germline V gene lookup returns CDR1 MNHNY and CDR2 SVGAGI (reference sequence). The CDR3 DNA is TGTGCCAGCAAGGACGCTAAGACCGGGGAGCTGTTTTTT. Translated, it gives CASKDAKTGELFF.

The V call is TRBV19, the J call TRBJ2-7, with 9 bases lining up with TRBD1. The CDR3 covers 15 residues. The germline V gene has CDR1 LNHDA and CDR2 SQIVND (reference sequence). J lost 1 base, V lost 5 bases, and 6 bases had no gene match. CDR3 sequence reads: CASSRDRVRSYEQYF. Written as DNA, the CDR3 is TGTGCCAGTAGTCGGGACAGGGTACGGTCCTACGAGCAGTACTTC.

The V gene is TRBV19, the J gene TRBJ2-1; 7 nucleotides align to TRBD1. The V gene end was trimmed by 5 bases and the J gene end by 5 bases; junction bases not matched to a gene: 9. The CDR3 sequence is 15 residues long. Looked up from germline, CDR1 is LNHDA and CDR2 is SQIVND (reference sequence). The CDR3 region is CASSSRTGANNEQFF. DNA of the CDR3: TGTGCCAGTAGTTCTCGGACAGGAGCAAACAATGAGCAGTTCTTC.

The DNA of the CDR3 is TGTGCCAGCAGTTTATCCGGGGGTACGACCGGGGAGCTGTTTTTT. Its protein product is CASSLSGGTTGELFF. The genes are TRBV27 and TRBJ2-2, with a possible D match to TRBD2 (6 bases). V dropped 0 bases and J dropped 5 bases, with 10 bases sitting between them. The CDR3 loop spans 15 amino acids. Germline V gene data show CDR1 as MNHEY and CDR2 as SMNVEV (reference sequence).

The V gene is TRBV30, the J gene TRBJ2-3, with 7 positions matching TRBD1. The CDR3 runs to 13 residues. Germline-derived CDR1 and CDR2 are GTSNPN and SVGIG (reference sequence). With V trimmed by 3 bases and J by 4 bases, 4 bases remained unmatched. Here the CDR3 reads CAWSPGTADTQYF. DNA of the CDR3: TGTGCCTGGAGCCCCGGGACAGCAGATACGCAGTATTTT.

This clone occurred once. The V and J genes are TRBV5-1 and TRBJ2-3, with TRBD1 as a possible D gene (5 bases). Per the germline V gene, CDR1 is SGHRS and CDR2 is YFSETQ. V was trimmed by 0 bases and J by 0 bases, leaving 8 bases between them. This CDR3 comprises 15 residues. CDR3 protein: CASSLEQASTDTQYF. Written as DNA, the CDR3 is TGCGCCAGCAGCTTGGAACAGGCGAGCACAGATACGCAGTATTTT.

This chain joins TRBV2 and TRBJ2-5, with D unclear. Germline V gene sequence: CDR1 SNHLY, CDR2 FYNNEI. The CDR3 has 14 amino acids. The V and J ends lost 5 bases and 5 bases respectively, with 15 bases between them. The CDR3 protein is CASSPKMKGETQYF. DNA of the CDR3: TGTGCCAGCAGTCCAAAGATGAAAGGGGAGACCCAGTACTTC.

This sequence joins TRBV7-2 and TRBJ1-5; D remains unclear. CDR1 is SGHTA, CDR2 FQGNSA, per germline. Between the trimmed V and J ends, which lost 7 bases and 0 bases, there was a span of 10 bases. The CDR3 sequence is 14 residues long. The chain's CDR3 is CASNSASSNQPQHF. The CDR3 DNA follows: TGTGCCAGCAACTCCGCCAGTAGCAATCAGCCCCAGCATTTT.